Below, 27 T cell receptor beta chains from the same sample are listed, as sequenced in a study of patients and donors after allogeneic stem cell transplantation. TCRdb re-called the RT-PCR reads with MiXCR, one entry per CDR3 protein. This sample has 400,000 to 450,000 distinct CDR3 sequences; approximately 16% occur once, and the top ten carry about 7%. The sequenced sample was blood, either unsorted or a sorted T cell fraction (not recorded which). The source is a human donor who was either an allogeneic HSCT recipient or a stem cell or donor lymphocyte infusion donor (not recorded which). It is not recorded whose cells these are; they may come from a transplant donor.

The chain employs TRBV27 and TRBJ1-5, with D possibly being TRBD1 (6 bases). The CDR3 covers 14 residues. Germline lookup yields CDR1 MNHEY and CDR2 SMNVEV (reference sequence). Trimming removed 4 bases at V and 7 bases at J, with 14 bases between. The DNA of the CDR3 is TGTGCCAGCAGTTCGGGGCAGGGGTTCCAGCCCCAGCATTTT. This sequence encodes CASSSGQGFQPQHF.

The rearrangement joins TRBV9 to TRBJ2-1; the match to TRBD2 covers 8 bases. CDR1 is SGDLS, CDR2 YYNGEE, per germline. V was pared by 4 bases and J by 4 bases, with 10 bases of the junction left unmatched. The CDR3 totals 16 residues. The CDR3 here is CASSTRTSIRYNEQFF. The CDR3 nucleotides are TGTGCCAGCAGCACCCGGACTAGCATAAGATACAATGAGCAGTTCTTC.

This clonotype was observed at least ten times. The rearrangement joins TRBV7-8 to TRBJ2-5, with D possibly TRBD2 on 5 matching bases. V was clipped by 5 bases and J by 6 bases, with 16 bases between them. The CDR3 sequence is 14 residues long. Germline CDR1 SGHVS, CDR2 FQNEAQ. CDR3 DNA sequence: TGTGCCAGCAGCACCACTAGTTTTGTAAAGACCCAGTACTTC. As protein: CASSTTSFVKTQYF. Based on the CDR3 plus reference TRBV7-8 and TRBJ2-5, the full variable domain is GAGVSQSPRYKVAKRGQDVALRCDPISGHVSLFWYQQALGQGPEFLTYFQNEAQLDKSGLPSDRFFAERPEGSVSTLKIQRTQQEDSAVYLCASSTTSFVKTQYFGPGTRLLVL.

The CDR3 bases are TGTGCCAGCAGCGCCAGGGGTTATAGCAATCAGCCCCAGCATTTT. Its protein product is CASSARGYSNQPQHF. The chain recombines TRBV12-3 or TRBV12-4 with TRBJ1-5; possibly TRBD1 for D (6 bases). Trimming shortened V by 6 bases and J by 0 bases, and 12 bases separated the two germline ends. This CDR3 has 15 amino acids.

The CDR3 here is CASSTPAGPKGDTQYF. DNA for the CDR3: TGTGCCAGCAGCACTCCAGCGGGGCCCAAGGGAGATACGCAGTATTTT. The V and J genes are TRBV3-1 and TRBJ2-3, with 7 bases lining up with TRBD2. V shed 5 bases and J 5 bases; nucleotides not matched to a gene: 13. Germline V lookup: CDR1 LGHDT, CDR2 YNNKEL (reference sequence). The CDR3 covers 16 residues.

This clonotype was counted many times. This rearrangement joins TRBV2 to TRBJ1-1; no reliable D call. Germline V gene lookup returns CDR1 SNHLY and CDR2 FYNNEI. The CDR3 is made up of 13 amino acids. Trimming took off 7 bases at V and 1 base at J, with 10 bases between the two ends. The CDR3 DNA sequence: TGTGCCAGCACCCTCTACACGAACACTGAAGCTTTCTTT. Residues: CASTLYTNTEAFF.

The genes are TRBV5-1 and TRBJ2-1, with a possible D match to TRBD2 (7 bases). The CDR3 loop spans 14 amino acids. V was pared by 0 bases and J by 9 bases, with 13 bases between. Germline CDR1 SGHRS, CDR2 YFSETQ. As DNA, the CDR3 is TGCGCCAGCAGCTTGGAGGGGGGGCTAAGTGAGCAGTTCTTC. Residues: CASSLEGGLSEQFF. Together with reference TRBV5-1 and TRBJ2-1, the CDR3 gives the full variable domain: KAGVTQTPRYLIKTRGQQVTLSCSPISGHRSVSWYQQTPGQGLQFLFEYFSETQRNKGNFPGRFSGRQFSNSRSEMNVSTLELGDSALYLCASSLEGGLSEQFFGPGTRLTVL.

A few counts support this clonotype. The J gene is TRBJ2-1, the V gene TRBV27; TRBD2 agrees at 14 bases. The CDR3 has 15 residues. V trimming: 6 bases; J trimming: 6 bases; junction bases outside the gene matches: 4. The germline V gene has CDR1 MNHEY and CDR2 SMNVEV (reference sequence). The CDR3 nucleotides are TGTGCCAGCAGGGGGACTAGCGGGAGACCCAATGAGCAGTTCTTC. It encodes CASRGTSGRPNEQFF.

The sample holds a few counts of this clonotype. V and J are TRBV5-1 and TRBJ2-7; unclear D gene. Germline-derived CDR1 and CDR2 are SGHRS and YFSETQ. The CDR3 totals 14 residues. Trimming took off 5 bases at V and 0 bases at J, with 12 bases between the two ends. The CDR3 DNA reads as TGCGCCAGCAGATCCGATTCGAGCTCCTACGAGCAGTACTTC. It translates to CASRSDSSSYEQYF.

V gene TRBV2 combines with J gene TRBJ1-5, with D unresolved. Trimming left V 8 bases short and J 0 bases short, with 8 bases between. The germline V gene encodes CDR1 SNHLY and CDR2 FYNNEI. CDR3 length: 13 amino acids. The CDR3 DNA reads TGTGCCAGCGATCGGTATAGCAATCAGCCCCAGCATTTT. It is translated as CASDRYSNQPQHF.

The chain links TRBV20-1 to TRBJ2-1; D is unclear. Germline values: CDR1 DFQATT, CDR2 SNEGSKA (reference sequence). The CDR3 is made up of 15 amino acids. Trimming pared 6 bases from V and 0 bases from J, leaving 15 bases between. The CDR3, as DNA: TGCAGTGCCCATGGTGGATTTAGCTCCTACAATGAGCAGTTCTTC. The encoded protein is CSAHGGFSSYNEQFF.

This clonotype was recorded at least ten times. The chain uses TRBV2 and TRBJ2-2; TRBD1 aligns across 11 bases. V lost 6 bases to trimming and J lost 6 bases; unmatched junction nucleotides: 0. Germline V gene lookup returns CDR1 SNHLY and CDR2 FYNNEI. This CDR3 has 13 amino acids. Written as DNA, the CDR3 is TGTGCCAGCAGGGGACAGGGGGCCGGGGAGCTGTTTTTT. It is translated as CASRGQGAGELFF. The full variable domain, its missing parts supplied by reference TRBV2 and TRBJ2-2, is EPEVTQTPSHQVTQMGQEVILRCVPISNHLYFYWYRQILGQKVEFLVSFYNNEISEKSEIFDDQFSVERPDGSNFTLKIRSTKLEDSAMYFCASRGQGAGELFFGEGSRLTVL.

CDR3 loop: CASSIDRDTEAFF. The CDR3 coding sequence is TGTGCCAGTAGTATTGACAGGGACACTGAAGCTTTCTTT. V usage is TRBV19 and J usage is TRBJ1-1, with TRBD1 matching 7 bases. This CDR3 region has 13 residues. V was pared by 3 bases and J by 3 bases, with 1 base of the junction left unmatched. In germline, CDR1 is LNHDA, CDR2 SQIVND (reference sequence).

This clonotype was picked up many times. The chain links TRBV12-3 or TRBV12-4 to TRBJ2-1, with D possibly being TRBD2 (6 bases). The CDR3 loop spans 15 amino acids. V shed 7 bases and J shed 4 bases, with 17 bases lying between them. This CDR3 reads CASNAGTSIYNEQFF. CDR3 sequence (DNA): TGTGCCAGCAACGCCGGGACTTCGATTTACAATGAGCAGTTCTTC.

The CDR3, as DNA: TGTGCCAGCAGTTTTGGGGGACTAGCAGGAGATGAGCAGTTCTTC. Residues: CASSFGGLAGDEQFF. The chain is built from TRBV12-3 or TRBV12-4 and TRBJ2-1, with 9 bases lining up with TRBD2. This CDR3 comprises 15 residues. Trimming cost V 3 bases and J 8 bases; bases outside gene matches: 8.

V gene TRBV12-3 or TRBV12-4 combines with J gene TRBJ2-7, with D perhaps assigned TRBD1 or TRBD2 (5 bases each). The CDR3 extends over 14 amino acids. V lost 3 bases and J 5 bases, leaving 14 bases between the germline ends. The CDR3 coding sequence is TGTGCCAGCAGTTTGGGCACTCGGGGCCACGAGCAGTACTTC. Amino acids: CASSLGTRGHEQYF.

CDR3 residues: CATSAQRDGDTDTQYF. In DNA form, the CDR3 reads TGTGCCACCAGTGCTCAACGGGACGGAGACACAGATACGCAGTATTTT. The gene calls are TRBV24-1 and TRBJ2-3; D is possibly TRBD1 or TRBD2 (5 bases each). Germline assignment: CDR1 KGHDR and CDR2 SFDVKD. The CDR3 runs 16 residues. V was shortened by 5 bases and J by 2 bases, with 16 bases between the two germline ends.

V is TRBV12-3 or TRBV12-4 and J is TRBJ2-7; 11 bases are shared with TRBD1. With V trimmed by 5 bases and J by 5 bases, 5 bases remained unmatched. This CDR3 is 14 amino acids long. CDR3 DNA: TGTGCCAGCAGTCGGGACAGGGGGATCGACGAGCAGTACTTC. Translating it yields CASSRDRGIDEQYF.

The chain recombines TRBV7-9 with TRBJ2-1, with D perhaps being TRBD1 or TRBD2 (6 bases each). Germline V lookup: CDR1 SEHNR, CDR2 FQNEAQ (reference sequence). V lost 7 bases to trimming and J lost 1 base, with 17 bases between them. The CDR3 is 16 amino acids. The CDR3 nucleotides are TGTGCCAGCATCTCAAATGGGGGGCGATCCTACAATGAGCAGTTCTTC. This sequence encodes CASISNGGRSYNEQFF.

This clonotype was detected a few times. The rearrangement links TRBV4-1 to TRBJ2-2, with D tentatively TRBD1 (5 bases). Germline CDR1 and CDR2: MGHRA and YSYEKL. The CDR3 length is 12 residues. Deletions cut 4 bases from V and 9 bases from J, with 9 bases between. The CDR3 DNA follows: TGCGCCAGCAGCCCATTGGGGCGGGAGCTGTTTTTT. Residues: CASSPLGRELFF.

The CDR3 DNA reads TGTGCCAGCAGTCGAGGACAGGGGGTATCCGGGGAGCTGTTTTTT. As protein: CASSRGQGVSGELFF. The V gene is TRBV6-1, the J gene TRBJ2-2; 10 nucleotides agree with TRBD1. In germline, CDR1 is MNHNS, CDR2 SASEGT. The CDR3 consists of 15 residues. The V segment lost 5 bases and the J segment 6 bases; nucleotides outside the gene matches: 6.

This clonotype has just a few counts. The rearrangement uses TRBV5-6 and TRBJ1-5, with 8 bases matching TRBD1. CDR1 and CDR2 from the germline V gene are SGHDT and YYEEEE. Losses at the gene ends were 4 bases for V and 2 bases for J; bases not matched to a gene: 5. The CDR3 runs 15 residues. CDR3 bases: TGTGCCAGCAGCGGGGGGACAGGTCGCAATCAGCCCCAGCATTTT. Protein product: CASSGGTGRNQPQHF.

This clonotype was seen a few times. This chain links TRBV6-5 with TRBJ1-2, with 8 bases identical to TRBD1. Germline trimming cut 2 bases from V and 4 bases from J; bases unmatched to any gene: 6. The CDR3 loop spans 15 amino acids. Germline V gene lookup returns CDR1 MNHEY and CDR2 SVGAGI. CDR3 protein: CASSYAPGTGYGYTF. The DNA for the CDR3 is TGTGCCAGCAGTTACGCTCCCGGGACAGGCTATGGCTACACCTTC.

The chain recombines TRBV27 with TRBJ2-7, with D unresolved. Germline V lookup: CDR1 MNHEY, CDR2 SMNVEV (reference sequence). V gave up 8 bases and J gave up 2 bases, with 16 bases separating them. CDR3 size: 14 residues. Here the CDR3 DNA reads TGTGCCAGCTCTCCCCGGACCCCGGCCTACGAGCAGTACTTC. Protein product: CASSPRTPAYEQYF.

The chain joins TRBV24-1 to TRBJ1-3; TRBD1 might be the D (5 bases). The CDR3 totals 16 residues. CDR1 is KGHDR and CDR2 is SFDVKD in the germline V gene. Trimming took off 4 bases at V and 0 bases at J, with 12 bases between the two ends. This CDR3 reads CATSEDSLNSGNTIYF. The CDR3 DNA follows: TGTGCCACCAGTGAAGACAGCTTAAACTCTGGAAACACCATATATTTT.

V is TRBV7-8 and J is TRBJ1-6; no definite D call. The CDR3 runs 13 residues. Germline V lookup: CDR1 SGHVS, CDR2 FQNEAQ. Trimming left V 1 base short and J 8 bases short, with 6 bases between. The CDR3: CASSLGSDSPLHF. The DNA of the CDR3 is TGTGCCAGCAGCTTAGGGTCGGATTCACCCCTCCACTTT.

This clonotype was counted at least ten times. The DNA for the CDR3 is TGCAGTGCCACGGACAGGAGGAACACTGAAGCTTTCTTT. It specifies CSATDRRNTEAFF. The rearrangement uses TRBV20-1 and TRBJ1-1; 7 positions match TRBD1. CDR1 and CDR2 from the germline V gene are DFQATT and SNEGSKA (reference sequence). Unmatched junction bases numbered 5, after V lost 6 bases and J lost 1 base. The CDR3 extends over 13 amino acids.